This TCR beta chain was recovered during a study of blood T cell repertoires in COVID-19. Study-wide context: Samples came from the United States, Italy and Spain, spanning acute and convalescent COVID-19.

Profiling relied on immunoSEQ multiplex PCR, and the TCRdb table lists in-frame clones only, not all of them. The sample contains about 260,000 clones, 70% to 90% of which appear only once. This CDR3 is 16 amino acids long. Germline values: CDR1 MNHEY, CDR2 SVGEGT. With 3 bases removed from V and 0 bases from J, the gap between germline ends came to 14 bases. The rearrangement uses TRBV6-2 or TRBV6-3 and TRBJ1-1; tentative D call: TRBD1 (6 bases). The clonotype was recovered from a woman in her 50s with acute or convalescent COVID-19. Sequences were obtained from peripheral blood. The CDR3 spells CASSYGSGDLNTEAFF. CDR3 nucleotide sequence: TGTGCCAGCAGTTATGGGTCAGGGGATTTGAACACTGAAGCTTTCTTT.